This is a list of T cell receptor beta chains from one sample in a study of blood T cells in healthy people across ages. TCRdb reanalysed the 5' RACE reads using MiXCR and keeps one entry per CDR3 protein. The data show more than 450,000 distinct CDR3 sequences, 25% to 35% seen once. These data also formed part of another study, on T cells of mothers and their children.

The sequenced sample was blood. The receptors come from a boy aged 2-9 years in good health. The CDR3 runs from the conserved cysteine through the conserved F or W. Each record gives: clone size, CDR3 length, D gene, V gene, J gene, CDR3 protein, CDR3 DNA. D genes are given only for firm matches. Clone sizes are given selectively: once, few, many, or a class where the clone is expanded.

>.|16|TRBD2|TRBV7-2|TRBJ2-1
CASSLVASGVPGSKFF
TGTGCCAGCAGCTTAGTGGCTAGCGGTGTCCCCGGATCTAAGTTCTTC
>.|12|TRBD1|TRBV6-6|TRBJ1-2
CASSGDRPGYTF
TGTGCCAGCAGCGGGGACAGGCCCGGCTACACCTTC
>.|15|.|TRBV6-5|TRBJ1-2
CASSSPGQSNYGYTF
TGTGCCAGCAGTTCCCCGGGACAATCCAACTATGGCTACACCTTC
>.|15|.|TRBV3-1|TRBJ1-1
CASSQPRRGGAEAFF
TGTGCCAGCAGCCAGCCCCGGAGGGGAGGAGCTGAAGCTTTCTTT
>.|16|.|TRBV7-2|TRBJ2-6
CASSLALGSGANVPTF
TGTGCCAGCAGCTTAGCCTTGGGATCTGGGGCCAACGTCCCGACTTTC
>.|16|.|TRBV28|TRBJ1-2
CASSPSEAGKGDGYTF
TGTGCCAGCAGCCCATCCGAGGCGGGTAAAGGTGATGGCTACACCTTC
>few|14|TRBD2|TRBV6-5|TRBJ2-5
CASSAGVEGETQYF
TGTGCCAGCAGCGCGGGGGTAGAAGGAGAGACCCAGTACTTC
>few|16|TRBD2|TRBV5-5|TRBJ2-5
CASSPGLAGDRETQYF
TGTGCCAGCAGCCCGGGACTAGCGGGAGACCGAGAGACCCAGTACTTC
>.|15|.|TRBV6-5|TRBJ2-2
CASSYSPGHTGELFF
TGTGCCAGCAGTTACTCCCCAGGGCACACTGGGGAGCTGTTTTTT
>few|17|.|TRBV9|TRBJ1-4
CASSPQGGGGTNEKLFF
TGTGCCAGCAGCCCCCAGGGAGGGGGTGGAACTAATGAAAAACTGTTTTTT
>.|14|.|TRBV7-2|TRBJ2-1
CASTWDLNTYEQFF
TGTGCCAGCACGTGGGACTTAAACACCTATGAGCAGTTCTTC
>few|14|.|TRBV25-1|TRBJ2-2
CASTGLGGTGELFF
TGTGCCAGCACAGGACTAGGGGGGACCGGGGAGCTGTTTTTT
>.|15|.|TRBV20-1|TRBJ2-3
CSARGRGPSTDTQYF
TGCAGTGCTAGAGGGCGGGGACCTAGCACAGATACGCAGTATTTT
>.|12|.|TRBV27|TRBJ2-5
CASSFFQETQYF
TGTGCCAGCAGTTTTTTCCAAGAGACCCAGTACTTC
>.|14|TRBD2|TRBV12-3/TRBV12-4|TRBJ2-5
CASSRLAGTGTQYF
TGTGCCAGCAGTAGACTAGCGGGAACTGGGACCCAGTACTTC
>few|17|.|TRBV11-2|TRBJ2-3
CASSDRDTMKAVETQYF
TGTGCCAGCAGCGACCGGGACACCATGAAGGCGGTGGAGACCCAGTACTTT
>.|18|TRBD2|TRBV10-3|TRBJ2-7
CAISELAGDSSFLYEQYF
TGTGCCATCAGTGAACTAGCGGGAGATTCGAGTTTTTTGTACGAGCAGTACTTC
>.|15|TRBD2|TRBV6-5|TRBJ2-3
CASRKDAGGGDTQYF
TGTGCCAGCAGGAAGGATGCGGGAGGGGGAGATACGCAGTATTTT
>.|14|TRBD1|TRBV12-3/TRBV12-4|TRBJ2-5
CASSHWTGMETQYF
TGTGCCAGCAGTCACTGGACAGGGATGGAGACCCAGTACTTC
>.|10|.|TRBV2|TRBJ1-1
CASRELQAFF
TGTGCCAGCAGAGAACTTCAAGCTTTCTTT
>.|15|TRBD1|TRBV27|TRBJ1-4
CASSPYGTGGEKLFF
TGTGCCAGCAGTCCTTACGGGACAGGGGGTGAAAAACTGTTTTTT
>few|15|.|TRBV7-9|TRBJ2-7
CASSRSVGRDHEQYF
TGTGCCAGCAGCCGAAGCGTAGGGCGGGACCACGAGCAGTACTTC
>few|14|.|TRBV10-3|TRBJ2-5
CAISESLRGETQYF
TGTGCCATCAGTGAGTCCTTAAGGGGAGAGACCCAGTACTTC
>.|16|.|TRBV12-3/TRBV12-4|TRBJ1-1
CASSLGLWGLGAEAFF
TGTGCCAGCAGTTTAGGTTTGTGGGGTCTCGGAGCTGAAGCTTTCTTT
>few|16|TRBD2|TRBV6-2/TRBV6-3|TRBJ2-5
CASSYSIGGVKETQYF
TGTGCCAGCAGTTATTCGATTGGGGGGGTGAAGGAGACCCAGTACTTC
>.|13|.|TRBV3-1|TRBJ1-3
CASSQDRKNTIYF
TGTGCCAGCAGCCAAGATCGAAAAAACACCATATATTTT